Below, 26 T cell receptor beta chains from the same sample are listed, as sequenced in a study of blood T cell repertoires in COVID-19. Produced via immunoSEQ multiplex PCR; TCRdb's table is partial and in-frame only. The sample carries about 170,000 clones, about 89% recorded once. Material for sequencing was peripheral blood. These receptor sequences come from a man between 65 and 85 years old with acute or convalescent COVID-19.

CDR3 in DNA: TGTGCCAGCAGCTTAGTTGGGACTAGCGGGGGCGGAGAGACCCAGTACTTC. Its translation is CASSLVGTSGGGETQYF. The gene calls are TRBV7-2 and TRBJ2-5, with 14 bases identical to TRBD2. Trimming took 1 base from V and 4 from J; bases not matched to a gene: 5. Germline V lookup: CDR1 SGHTA, CDR2 FQGNSA. This CDR3 region has 17 residues.

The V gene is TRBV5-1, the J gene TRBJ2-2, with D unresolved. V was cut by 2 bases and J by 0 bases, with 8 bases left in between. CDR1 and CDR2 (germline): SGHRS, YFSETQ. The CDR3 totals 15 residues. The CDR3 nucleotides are TGCGCCAGCAGCTTTCCCTCCGCGAACACCGGGGAGCTGTTTTTT. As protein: CASSFPSANTGELFF.

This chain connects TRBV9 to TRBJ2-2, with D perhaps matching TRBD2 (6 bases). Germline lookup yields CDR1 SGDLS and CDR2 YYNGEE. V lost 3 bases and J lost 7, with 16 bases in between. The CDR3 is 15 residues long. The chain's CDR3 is CASSAYRRGGGELFF. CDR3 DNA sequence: TGTGCCAGCAGCGCCTACAGGAGGGGTGGCGGGGAGCTGTTTTTT. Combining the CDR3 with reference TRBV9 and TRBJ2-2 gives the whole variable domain DSGVTQTPKHLITATGQRVTLRCSPRSGDLSVYWYQQSLDQGLQFLIQYYNGEERAKGNILERFSAQQFPDLHSELNLSSLELGDSALYFCASSAYRRGGGELFFGEGSRLTVL.

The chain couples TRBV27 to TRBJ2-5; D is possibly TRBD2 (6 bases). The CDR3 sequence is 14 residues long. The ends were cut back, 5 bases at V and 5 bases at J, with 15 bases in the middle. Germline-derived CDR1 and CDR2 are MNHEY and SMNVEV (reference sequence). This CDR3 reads CASSPSGPVETQYF. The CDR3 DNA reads TGTGCCAGCAGTCCAAGCGGGCCCGTTGAGACCCAGTACTTC.

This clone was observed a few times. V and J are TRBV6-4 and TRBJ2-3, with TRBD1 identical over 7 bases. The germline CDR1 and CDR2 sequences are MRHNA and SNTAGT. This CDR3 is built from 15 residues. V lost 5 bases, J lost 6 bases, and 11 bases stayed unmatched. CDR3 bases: TGTGCCAGCAGTTGGGCCCTAGGGGGACAGGATACGCAGTATTTT. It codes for CASSWALGGQDTQYF.

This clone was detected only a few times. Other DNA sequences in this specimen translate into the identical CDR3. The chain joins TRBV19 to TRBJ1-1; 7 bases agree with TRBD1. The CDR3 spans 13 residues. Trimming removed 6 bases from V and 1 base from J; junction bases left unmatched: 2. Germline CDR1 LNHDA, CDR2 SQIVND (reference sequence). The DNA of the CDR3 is TGTGCCAGTAGGAGACAGGGGAACACTGAAGCTTTCTTT. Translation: CASRRQGNTEAFF.

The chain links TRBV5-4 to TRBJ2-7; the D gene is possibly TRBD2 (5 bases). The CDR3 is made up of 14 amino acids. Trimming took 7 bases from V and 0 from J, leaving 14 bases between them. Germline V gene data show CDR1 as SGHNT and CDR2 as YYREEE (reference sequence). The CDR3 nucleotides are TGTGCCAGCCAAGCACGGGGAAACTCCTACGAGCAGTACTTC. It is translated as CASQARGNSYEQYF.

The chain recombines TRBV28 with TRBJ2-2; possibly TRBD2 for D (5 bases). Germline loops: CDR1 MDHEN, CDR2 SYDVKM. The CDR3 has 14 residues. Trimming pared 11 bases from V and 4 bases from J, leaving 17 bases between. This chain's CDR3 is CALGLTRSTGELFF. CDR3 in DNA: TGTGCCCTTGGACTTACGCGTTCCACCGGGGAGCTGTTTTTT.

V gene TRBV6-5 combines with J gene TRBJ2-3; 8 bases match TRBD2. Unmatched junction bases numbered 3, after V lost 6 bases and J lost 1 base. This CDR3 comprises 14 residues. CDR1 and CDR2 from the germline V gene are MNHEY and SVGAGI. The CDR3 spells CASRAGEGTDTQYF. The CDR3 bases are TGTGCCAGCAGAGCGGGAGAGGGCACAGATACGCAGTATTTT.

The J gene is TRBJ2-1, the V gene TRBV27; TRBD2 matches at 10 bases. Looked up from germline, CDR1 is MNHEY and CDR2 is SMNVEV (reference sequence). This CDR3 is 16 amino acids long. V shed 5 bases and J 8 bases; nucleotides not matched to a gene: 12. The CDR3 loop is CASSPYSSGGWDEQFF. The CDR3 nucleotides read TGTGCCAGCAGTCCCTACTCTAGCGGGGGTTGGGATGAGCAGTTCTTC.

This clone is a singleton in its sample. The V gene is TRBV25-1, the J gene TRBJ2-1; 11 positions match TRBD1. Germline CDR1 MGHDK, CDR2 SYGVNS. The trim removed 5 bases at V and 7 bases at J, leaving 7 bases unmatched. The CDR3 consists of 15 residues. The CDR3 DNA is TGTGCCAGCAGTCCATTGGGACAGGGGGGGAATGAGCAGTTCTTC. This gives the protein CASSPLGQGGNEQFF.

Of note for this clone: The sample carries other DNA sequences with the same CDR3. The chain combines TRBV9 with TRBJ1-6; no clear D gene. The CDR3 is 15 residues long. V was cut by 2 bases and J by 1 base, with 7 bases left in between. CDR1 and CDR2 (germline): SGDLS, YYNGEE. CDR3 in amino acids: CASSVGGSYNSPLHF. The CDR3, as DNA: TGTGCCAGCAGCGTTGGCGGGTCCTATAATTCACCCCTCCACTTT.

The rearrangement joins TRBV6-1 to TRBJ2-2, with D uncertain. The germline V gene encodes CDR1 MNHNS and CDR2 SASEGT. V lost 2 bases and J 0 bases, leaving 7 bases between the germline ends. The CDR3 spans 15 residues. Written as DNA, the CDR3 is TGTGCCAGCAGTGAATGGCGGCCGAACACCGGGGAGCTGTTTTTT. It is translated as CASSEWRPNTGELFF.

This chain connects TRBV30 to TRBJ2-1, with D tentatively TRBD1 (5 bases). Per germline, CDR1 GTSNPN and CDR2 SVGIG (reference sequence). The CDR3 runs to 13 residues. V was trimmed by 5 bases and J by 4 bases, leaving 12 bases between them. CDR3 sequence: CAWGRNRYNEQFF. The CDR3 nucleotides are TGTGCCTGGGGTCGGAACAGGTACAATGAGCAGTTCTTC.

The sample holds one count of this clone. The CDR3 reads CASRPTGSNGYTF. The CDR3 DNA follows: TGTGCCAGCCGACCTACAGGGTCAAATGGCTACACCTTC. The chain links TRBV6-5 to TRBJ1-2; perhaps TRBD1 as D (6 bases). The CDR3 spans 13 residues. Trimming shortened V by 8 bases and J by 6 bases, and 16 bases separated the two germline ends. Germline CDR1 MNHEY, CDR2 SVGAGI.

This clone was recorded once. The CDR3 DNA reads TGCGCCAGCAGCCAAGAAACCCCGGGGTTTGAGCAGTACTTC. As protein: CASSQETPGFEQYF. The rearrangement links TRBV4-3 to TRBJ2-7; tentative D call: TRBD2 (5 bases). Per germline, CDR1 LGHNA and CDR2 YSLEER. The CDR3 loop spans 14 amino acids. V shed 0 bases and J shed 7 bases, with 13 bases lying between them.

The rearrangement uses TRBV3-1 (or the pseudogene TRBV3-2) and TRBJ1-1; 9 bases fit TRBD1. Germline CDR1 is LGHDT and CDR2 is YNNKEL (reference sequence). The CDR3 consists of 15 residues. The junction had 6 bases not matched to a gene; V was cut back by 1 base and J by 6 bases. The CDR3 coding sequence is TGTGCCAGCAGCCAAGGATGGGACAGGGATTCTGAAGCTTTCTTT. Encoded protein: CASSQGWDRDSEAFF.

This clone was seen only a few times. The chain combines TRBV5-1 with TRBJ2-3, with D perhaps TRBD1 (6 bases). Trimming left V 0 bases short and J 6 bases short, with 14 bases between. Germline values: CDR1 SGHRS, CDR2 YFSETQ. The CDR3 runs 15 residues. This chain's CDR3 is CASSLGTALGDTQYF. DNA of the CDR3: TGCGCCAGCAGCTTGGGGACAGCTCTAGGGGATACGCAGTATTTT.

CDR3 DNA: TGTGCCAGCAGCCCCGACGGACAGGGTAATCAGCCCCAGCATTTT. This encodes CASSPDGQGNQPQHF. The rearrangement joins TRBV9 to TRBJ1-5; TRBD1 matches at 8 bases. V shed 4 bases and J 4 bases; nucleotides not matched to a gene: 7. This CDR3 region has 15 residues. Germline CDR1 is SGDLS and CDR2 is YYNGEE.

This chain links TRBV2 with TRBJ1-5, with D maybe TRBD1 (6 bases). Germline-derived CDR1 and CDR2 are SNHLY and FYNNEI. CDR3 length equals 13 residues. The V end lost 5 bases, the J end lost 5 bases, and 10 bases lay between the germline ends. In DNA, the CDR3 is TGTGCCAGCAGTCCACAGGGAGATCAGCCCCAGCATTTT. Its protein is CASSPQGDQPQHF.

CDR3 nucleotide sequence: TGCAGTGCCGCCACGGGAATTGGCTACACCTTC. Translated, it gives CSAATGIGYTF. The chain links TRBV20-1 to TRBJ1-2; D is unclear. The CDR3 consists of 11 residues. The V gene's germline CDR1 is DFQATT and CDR2 SNEGSKA (reference sequence). Trimming shortened V by 6 bases and J by 7 bases, and 12 bases separated the two germline ends.

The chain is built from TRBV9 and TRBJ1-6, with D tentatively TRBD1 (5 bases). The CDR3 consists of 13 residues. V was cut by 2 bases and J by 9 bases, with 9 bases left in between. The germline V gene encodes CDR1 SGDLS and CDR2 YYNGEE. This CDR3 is CASSVTQGSPLHF. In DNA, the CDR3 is TGTGCCAGCAGCGTGACCCAGGGTTCACCCCTCCACTTT.

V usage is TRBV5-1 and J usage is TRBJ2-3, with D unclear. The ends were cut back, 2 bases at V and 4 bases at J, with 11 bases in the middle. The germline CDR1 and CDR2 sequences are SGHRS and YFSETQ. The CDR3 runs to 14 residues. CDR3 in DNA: TGCGCCAGCAGCTTTTCCCTAACCCCAGATACGCAGTATTTT. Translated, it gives CASSFSLTPDTQYF.

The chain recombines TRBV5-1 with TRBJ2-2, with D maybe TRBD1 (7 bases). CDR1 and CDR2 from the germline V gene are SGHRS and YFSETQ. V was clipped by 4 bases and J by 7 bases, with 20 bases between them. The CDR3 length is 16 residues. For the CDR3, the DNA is TGCGCCAGCAGCCAAACGACAGGGAGGCTTGGCGGGGAGCTGTTTTTT. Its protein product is CASSQTTGRLGGELFF.

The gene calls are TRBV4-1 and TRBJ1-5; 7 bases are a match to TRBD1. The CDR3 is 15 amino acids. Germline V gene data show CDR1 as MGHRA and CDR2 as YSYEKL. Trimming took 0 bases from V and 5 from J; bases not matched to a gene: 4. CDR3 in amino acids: CASSQDRGTYQPQHF. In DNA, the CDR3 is TGCGCCAGCAGCCAAGACAGGGGGACCTATCAGCCCCAGCATTTT.

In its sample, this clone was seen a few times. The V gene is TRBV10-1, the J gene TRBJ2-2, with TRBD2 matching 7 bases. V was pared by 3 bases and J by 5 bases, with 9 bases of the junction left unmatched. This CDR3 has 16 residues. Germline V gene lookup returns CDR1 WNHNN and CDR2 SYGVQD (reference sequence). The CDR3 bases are TGCGCCAGCAGTGAACTCGGGGAGGGCTTAACCGGGGAGCTGTTTTTT. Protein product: CASSELGEGLTGELFF.